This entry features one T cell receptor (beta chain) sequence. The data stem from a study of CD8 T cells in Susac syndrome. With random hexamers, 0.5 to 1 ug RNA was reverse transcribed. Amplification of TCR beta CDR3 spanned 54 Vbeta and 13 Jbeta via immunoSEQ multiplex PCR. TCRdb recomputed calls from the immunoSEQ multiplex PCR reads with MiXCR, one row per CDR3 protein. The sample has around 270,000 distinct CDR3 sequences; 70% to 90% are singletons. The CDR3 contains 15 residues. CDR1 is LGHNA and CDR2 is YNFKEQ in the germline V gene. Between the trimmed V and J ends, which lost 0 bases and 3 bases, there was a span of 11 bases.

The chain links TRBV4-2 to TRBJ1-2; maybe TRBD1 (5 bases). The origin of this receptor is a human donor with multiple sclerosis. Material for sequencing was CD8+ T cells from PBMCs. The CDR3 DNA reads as TGTGCCAGCAGCCAAGAGGCAGGGCGCCACTATGGCTACACCTTC. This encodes CASSQEAGRHYGYTF.